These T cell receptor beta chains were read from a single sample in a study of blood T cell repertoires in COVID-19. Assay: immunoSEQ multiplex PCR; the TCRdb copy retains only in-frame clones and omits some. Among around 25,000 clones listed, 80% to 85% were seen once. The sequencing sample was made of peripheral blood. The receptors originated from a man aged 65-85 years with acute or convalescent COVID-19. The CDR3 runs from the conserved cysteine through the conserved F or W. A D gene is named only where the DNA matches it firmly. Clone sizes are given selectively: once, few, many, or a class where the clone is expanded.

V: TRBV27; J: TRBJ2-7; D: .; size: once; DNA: TGTGCCAGCAGTTTGAGTCCGGTATACTACGAGCCGCAGTACTTC; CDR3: CASSLSPVYYEPQYF
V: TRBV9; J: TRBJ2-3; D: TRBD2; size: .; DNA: TGTGCCAGCAGCGGCTTGCACGGGGGGGCCGGAGTCCCAGATACGCAGTATTTT; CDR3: CASSGLHGGAGVPDTQYF
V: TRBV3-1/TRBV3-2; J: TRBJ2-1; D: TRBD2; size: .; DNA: TGTGCCAGCAGCCAAGGGCTAGCGGGGATCTACAATGAGCAGTTCTTC; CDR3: CASSQGLAGIYNEQFF
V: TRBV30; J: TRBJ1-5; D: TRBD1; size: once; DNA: TGTGCCTGGAGGGGACAGGCTATCAATCAGCCCCAGCATTTT; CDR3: CAWRGQAINQPQHF
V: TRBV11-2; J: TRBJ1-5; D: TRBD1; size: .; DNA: TGTGCCAGCAGCCGGGGACAGGGGGCCGAATCAGCACAGCATTTT; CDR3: CASSRGQGAESAQHF
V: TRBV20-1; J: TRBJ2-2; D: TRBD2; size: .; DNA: TGCAGTGCTAGTCCCCTGCTAGCGGGCGGGGAGCTGTTTTTT; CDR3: CSASPLLAGGELFF
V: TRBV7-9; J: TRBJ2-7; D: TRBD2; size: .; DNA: TGTGCCAGCAGCTTAAGCGGGGGGGCCTACGAGCAGTACTTC; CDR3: CASSLSGGAYEQYF
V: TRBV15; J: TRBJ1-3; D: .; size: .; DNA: TGTGCCACCAGCAGAGGAGAGCGCTCTGGAAACACCATATATTTT; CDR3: CATSRGERSGNTIYF
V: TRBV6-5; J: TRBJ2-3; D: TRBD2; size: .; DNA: TGTGCCAGCAGGGGGGGGGTAGTCACAGATACGCAGTATTTT; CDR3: CASRGGVVTDTQYF
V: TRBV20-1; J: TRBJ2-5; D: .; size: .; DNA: TGCAGTATCATCACCGGGGAGACCCAGTACTTC; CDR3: CSIITGETQYF
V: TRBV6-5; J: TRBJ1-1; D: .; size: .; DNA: TGTGCCACAAGGACTTATAACACTGAAGCTTTCTTT; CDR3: CATRTYNTEAFF
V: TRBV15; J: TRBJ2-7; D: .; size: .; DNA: TGTGCCACCAGCAGAGAACAGGCAGGGGCCTCCTACGAGCAGTACTTC; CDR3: CATSREQAGASYEQYF
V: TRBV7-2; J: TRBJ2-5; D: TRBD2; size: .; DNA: TGTGCCAGCAGCCTTAGCGGGTACCAAGAGACCCAGTACTTC; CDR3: CASSLSGYQETQYF
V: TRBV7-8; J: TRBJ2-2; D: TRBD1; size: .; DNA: TGTGCCAGCAGCCGTAGGGACAGAAACACCGGGGAGCTGTTTTTT; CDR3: CASSRRDRNTGELFF
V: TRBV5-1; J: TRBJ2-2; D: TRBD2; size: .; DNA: TGCGCCAGCAGCCGGACTAGCTTAGGCACCGGGGAGCTGTTTTTT; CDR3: CASSRTSLGTGELFF
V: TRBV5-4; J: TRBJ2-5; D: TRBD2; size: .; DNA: TGTGCCAGCAGCCTTGGACTAGCGGGGGCGCAGGGGACCCAGTACTTC; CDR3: CASSLGLAGAQGTQYF
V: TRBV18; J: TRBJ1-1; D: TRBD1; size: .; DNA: TGTGCCAGCTCACCACGAGAGGGGGCGGACACTGAAGCTTTCTTT; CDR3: CASSPREGADTEAFF
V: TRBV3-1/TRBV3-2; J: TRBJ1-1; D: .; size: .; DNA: TGTGCCAGCAGCCGGATCCGGGAGGAGACTGAAGCTTTCTTT; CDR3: CASSRIREETEAFF
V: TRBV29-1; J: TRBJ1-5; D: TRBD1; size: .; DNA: TGCAGCGTGGTAGACAGGGATAATCAGCCCCAGCATTTT; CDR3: CSVVDRDNQPQHF
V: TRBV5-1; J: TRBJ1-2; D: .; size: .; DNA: TGCGCCAGCAGCTTGTCGGCAGGGGATGGCTACACCTTC; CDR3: CASSLSAGDGYTF
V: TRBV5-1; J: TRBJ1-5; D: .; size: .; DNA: TGCGCCAGCAGCTTGGGAGGACAAAATCAGCCCCAGCATTTT; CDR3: CASSLGGQNQPQHF
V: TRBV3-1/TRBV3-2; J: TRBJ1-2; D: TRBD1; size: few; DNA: TGTGCCAGCAGCCTTCTCGGACAGGACTATGGCTACACCTTC; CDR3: CASSLLGQDYGYTF
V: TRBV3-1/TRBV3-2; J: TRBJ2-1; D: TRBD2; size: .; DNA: TGTGCCAGCAGCCCAGCGGGGGGGGCCTACAATGAGCAGTTCTTC; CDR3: CASSPAGGAYNEQFF
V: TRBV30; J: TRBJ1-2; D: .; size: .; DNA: TGTGCCTGGAGTGTACTTGGGCCGGGAGGCTACACCTTC; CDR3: CAWSVLGPGGYTF
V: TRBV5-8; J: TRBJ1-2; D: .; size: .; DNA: TGTGCCAGCAGCTTGTGGGCGGACTTGGTATCACATTATGGCTACACCTTC; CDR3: CASSLWADLVSHYGYTF
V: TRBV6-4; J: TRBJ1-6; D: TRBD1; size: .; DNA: TGTGCCAGCAGAACAGGTCCAGGGGGACCCCTCCACTTT; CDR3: CASRTGPGGPLHF
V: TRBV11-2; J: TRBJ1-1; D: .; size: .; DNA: TGTGCCAGCAGCCGAATTTCTGCGGTCACTGAAGCTTTCTTT; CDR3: CASSRISAVTEAFF
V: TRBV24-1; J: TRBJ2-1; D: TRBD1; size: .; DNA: TGTGCCACTAAAACACAGGGGGACTCCTACAATGAGCAGTTCTTC; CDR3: CATKTQGDSYNEQFF
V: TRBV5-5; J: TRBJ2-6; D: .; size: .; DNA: TGTGCCAGCAGCCACCAGACAGGAGGGGCCAACGTCCTGACTTTC; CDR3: CASSHQTGGANVLTF
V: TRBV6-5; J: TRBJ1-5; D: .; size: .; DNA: TGTGCCAGCAGTCTGGACGGGGGGAGGCCCCAGCATTTT; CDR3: CASSLDGGRPQHF
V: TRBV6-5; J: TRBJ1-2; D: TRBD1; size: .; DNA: TGTGCCAGCAGTTCCGGACAGGGATCTGGCTACACCTTC; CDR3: CASSSGQGSGYTF
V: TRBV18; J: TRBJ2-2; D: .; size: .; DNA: TGTGCCAGCTCAGCCGAGGGCTCAAACGGGGAGCTGTTTTTT; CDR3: CASSAEGSNGELFF
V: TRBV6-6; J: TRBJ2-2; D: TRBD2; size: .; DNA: TGTGCCAGCGGTAGTGCTAGCGGGGCCGGGGAGCTGTTTTTT; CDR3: CASGSASGAGELFF
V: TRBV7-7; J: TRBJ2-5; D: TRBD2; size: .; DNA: TGTGCCAGCAGCCCGGGGCTAGCGGTACAAGAGACCCAGTACTTC; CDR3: CASSPGLAVQETQYF
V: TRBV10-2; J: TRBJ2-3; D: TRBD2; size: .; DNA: TGCGCCAGCAGTGAGTTCGGGGGGAGCACAGATACGCAGTATTTT; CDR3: CASSEFGGSTDTQYF
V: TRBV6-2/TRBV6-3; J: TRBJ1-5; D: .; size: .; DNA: TGTGCCAGCAGTTATTTCGGGATTAATAGCAATCAGCCCCAGCATTTT; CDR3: CASSYFGINSNQPQHF
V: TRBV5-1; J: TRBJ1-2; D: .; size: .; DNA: TGCGCCAGCAGCTTGGATACAGGTGCATATGGCTACACCTTC; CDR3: CASSLDTGAYGYTF
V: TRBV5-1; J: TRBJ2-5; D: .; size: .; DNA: TGCGCCAGCAGCCCCGTCCAAGAGACCCAGTACTTC; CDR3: CASSPVQETQYF
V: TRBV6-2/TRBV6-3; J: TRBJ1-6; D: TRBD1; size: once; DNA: TGTGCCAGCAGCCCTCGCCGTTTGGGACAGAGCTCCTATAATTCACCCCTCCACTTT; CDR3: CASSPRRLGQSSYNSPLHF
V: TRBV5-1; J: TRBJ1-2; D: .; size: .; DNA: TGCGCCAGCAGCGCCCAGGGGAGACGTGGCTACACCTTC; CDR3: CASSAQGRRGYTF
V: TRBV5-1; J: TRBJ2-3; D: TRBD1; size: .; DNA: TGCGCCAGCAGCTTACCGACAGGGGGGGAGGATACGCAGTATTTT; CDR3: CASSLPTGGEDTQYF
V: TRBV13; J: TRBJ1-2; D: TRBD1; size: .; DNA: TGTGCCAGCAGCTTACGGGCAGGGGGCGCAACTGGCTACACCTTC; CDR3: CASSLRAGGATGYTF
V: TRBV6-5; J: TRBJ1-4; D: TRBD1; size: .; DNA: TGTGCCAGCAGGAAACCGGGACAGGGAGACGAAAAACTGTTTTTT; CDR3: CASRKPGQGDEKLFF
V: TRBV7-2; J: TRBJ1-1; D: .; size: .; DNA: TGTGCCAGCAGCTTGAGCCGCGCTGAAGCTTTCTTT; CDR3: CASSLSRAEAFF
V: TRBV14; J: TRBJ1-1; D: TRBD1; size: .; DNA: TGTGCCAGCAGCCAAGACCGTAGGACAGGGACAGGGACTGAAGCTTTCTTT; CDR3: CASSQDRRTGTGTEAFF
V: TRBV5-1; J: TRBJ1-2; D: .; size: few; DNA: TGCGCCAGCAGCTTGGGACAGGACTATGGCTACACCTTC; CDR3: CASSLGQDYGYTF
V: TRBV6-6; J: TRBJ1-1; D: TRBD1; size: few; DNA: TGTGCCAGCAGATGGGACAGGGGGAACACTGAAGCTTTCTTT; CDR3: CASRWDRGNTEAFF
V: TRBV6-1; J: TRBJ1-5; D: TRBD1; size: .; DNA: TGTGCCAGCAGACTGACAGGGGGATTAAATCAGCCCCAGCATTTT; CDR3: CASRLTGGLNQPQHF
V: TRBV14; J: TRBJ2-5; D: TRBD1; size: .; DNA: TGTGCCAGCAGCCGGACAGGCCTCCGAGAGACCCAGTACTTC; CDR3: CASSRTGLRETQYF
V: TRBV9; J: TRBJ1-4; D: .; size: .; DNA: TGTGCCAGCAGCGTAGCGAAGCCGAGGGCCCCATGGGAAAAACTGTTTTTT; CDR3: CASSVAKPRAPWEKLFF
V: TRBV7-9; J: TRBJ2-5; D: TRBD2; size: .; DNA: TGTGCCAGCAGCGGCGAGACTAGCGTCGGGAGCCAAGAGACCCAGTACTTC; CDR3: CASSGETSVGSQETQYF
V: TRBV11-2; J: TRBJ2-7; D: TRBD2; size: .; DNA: TGTGCCAGCAGCCCAGAGGTAGCGGGAGGCTACGAGCAGTACTTC; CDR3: CASSPEVAGGYEQYF
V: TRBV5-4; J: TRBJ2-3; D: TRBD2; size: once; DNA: TGTGCCAGCAGCGGTGGGAGGGCGATTAAGACAGATACGCAGTATTTT; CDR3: CASSGGRAIKTDTQYF
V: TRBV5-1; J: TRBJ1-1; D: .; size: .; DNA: TGCGCCAGCAGCTTGGACGCTGGACGGGGCACTGAAGCTTTCTTT; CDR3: CASSLDAGRGTEAFF
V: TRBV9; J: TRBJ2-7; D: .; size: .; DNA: TGTGCCAGCAGCGTCTTGGGGAGCTCCTACGAGCAGTACTTC; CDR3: CASSVLGSSYEQYF
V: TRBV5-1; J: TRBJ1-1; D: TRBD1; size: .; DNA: TGCGCCAGCAGCTTGAGGGGGCCAAACACTGAAGCTTTCTTT; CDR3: CASSLRGPNTEAFF
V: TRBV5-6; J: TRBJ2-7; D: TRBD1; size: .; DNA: TGTGCCAGCAGCTTAGTACAGGGGCGCCACGAGCAGTACTTC; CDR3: CASSLVQGRHEQYF
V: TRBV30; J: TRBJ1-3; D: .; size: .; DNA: TGTGCCTGGCTCCGGGGGAGGTCTGGAAACACCATATATTTT; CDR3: CAWLRGRSGNTIYF
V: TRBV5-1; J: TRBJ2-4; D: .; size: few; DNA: TGCGCCAGCAGCTTGGCAGCGGTGGGAGGTGGGAACATTCAGTACTTC; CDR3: CASSLAAVGGGNIQYF
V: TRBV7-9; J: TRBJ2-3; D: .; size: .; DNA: TGTGCCAGCAGCTTAGGTCAGACTAGCACAGATACGCAGTATTTT; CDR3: CASSLGQTSTDTQYF